This TCR beta chain was recorded in a study of T cell responses to AZD1222 COVID-19 vaccine. Notes on the study in general: Repertoire sampling happened only post peak T cell response. Clonal diversity was possibly underestimated, and white British individuals and females predominated among donors. Unmutated regions of variants are reportedly targeted by nearly half of spike-specific TCRs.

Some clones are missing from TCRdb's copy, which holds only in-frame ones; the method was immunoSEQ multiplex PCR. The table shows 110,000 or so clones, with approximately 89% occurring only once. Germline V gene sequence: CDR1 MNHNS, CDR2 SASEGT. V lost 0 bases to trimming and J lost 10 bases, with 18 bases between them. This CDR3 is built from 15 residues. In the case of this clone: Its specificity is unknown.

The receptor comes from an adult in good health. This rearrangement joins TRBV6-1 to TRBJ1-1; possibly TRBD1 for D (5 bases). Sequenced material: peripheral blood, taken on day 0 of MenACWY control vaccination. This CDR3 reads CASSEARAILGGAFF. CDR3 DNA sequence: TGTGCCAGCAGTGAAGCGCGGGCGATTCTGGGGGGAGCTTTCTTT.